This note documents a single T cell receptor beta chain sequence. Its specificity is not known. A much larger clone lies one base from this, so it may be a read error. These data originate in a study of Graves' ophthalmopathy and Graves' hyperthyroidism. Aged 18 to 65, the patients with hyperthyroidism had under 2 months' duration and were newly diagnosed. Study conclusions and caveats: The blood repertoire also included most expanded thyroid clonotypes above 0.001 frequency.

RNA transcripts provided the template for amplifying TCR beta CDR3 regions. Second-round multiplex PCR came after first-round RT-PCR with HTBI primers. TCRdb fed the multiplex PCR reads into MiXCR, producing one record per CDR3 protein. The sample yields a few hundred thousand distinct CDR3 sequences, 17% seen once. The sequencing input was peripheral blood. This receptor was identified in an adult woman with stable Graves' hyperthyroidism.

CDR3 sequence: CSASSLAGGPVEQYF. In nucleotides, the CDR3 is TGCAGTGCTAGCTCCTTAGCGGGAGGGCCTGTCGAGCAGTACTTC. The J gene is TRBJ2-7, the V gene TRBV20-1; TRBD2 agrees at 11 bases. J lost 6 bases, V lost 3 bases, and 10 bases had no gene match. In germline, CDR1 is DFQATT, CDR2 SNEGSKA (reference sequence). The length of the CDR3 is 15 residues.